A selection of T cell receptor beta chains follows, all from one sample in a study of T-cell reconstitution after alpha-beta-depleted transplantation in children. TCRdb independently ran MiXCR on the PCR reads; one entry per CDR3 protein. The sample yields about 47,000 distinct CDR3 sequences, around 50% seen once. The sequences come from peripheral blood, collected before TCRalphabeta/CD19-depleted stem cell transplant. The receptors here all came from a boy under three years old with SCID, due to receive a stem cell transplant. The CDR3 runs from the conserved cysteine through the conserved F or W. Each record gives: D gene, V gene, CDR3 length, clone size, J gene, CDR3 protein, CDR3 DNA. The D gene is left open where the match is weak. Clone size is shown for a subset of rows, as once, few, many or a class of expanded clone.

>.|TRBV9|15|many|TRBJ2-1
CASSVVGITDNEQFF
TGTGCCAGCAGCGTAGTAGGGATTACCGACAATGAGCAGTTCTTC
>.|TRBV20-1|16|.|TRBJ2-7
CSALAPGHRNPYEQYF
TGCAGTGCCCTTGCCCCGGGACACCGGAACCCCTACGAGCAGTACTTC
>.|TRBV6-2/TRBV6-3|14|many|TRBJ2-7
CASSPGGPAHEQYF
TGTGCCAGCAGCCCGGGTGGGCCCGCACACGAGCAGTACTTC
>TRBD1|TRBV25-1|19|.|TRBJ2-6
CASSESGRGPYSGANVLTF
TGTGCCAGCAGTGAATCGGGCAGGGGGCCTTACTCTGGGGCCAACGTCCTGACTTTC
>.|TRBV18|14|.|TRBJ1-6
CASSRDSHNSPLHF
TGTGCCAGCTCGCGCGACAGCCATAATTCACCCCTCCACTTT
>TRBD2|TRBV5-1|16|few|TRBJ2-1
CASSLGEGTSSREQFF
TGCGCCAGCAGCTTGGGGGAGGGGACTTCCTCTCGGGAGCAGTTCTTC
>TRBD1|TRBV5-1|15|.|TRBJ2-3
CASSTGTGGPDTQYF
TGCGCCAGCAGCACGGGGACAGGGGGCCCAGATACGCAGTATTTT
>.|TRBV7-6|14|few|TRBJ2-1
CASSLEAVPNEQFF
TGTGCCAGCAGCTTAGAAGCGGTCCCCAATGAGCAGTTCTTC
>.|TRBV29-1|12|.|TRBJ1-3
CSVEEAGNTIYF
TGCAGCGTTGAAGAGGCAGGGAACACCATATATTTT
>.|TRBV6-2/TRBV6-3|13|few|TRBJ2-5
CASTEDRWETQYF
TGTGCCAGCACCGAGGACCGGTGGGAGACCCAGTACTTC
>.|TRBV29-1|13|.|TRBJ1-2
CSAVDGHNYGYTF
TGCAGCGCGGTAGACGGACATAACTATGGCTACACCTTC
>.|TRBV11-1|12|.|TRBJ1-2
CASSDNNYGYTF
TGTGCCAGCAGCGACAATAACTATGGCTACACCTTC
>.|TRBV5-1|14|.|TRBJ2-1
CASKDPSGYNEQFF
TGCGCCAGCAAGGATCCCTCCGGTTACAATGAGCAGTTCTTC
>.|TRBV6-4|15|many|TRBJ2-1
CASSDSAGSYNEQFF
TGTGCCAGCAGTGACTCAGCGGGCTCCTACAATGAGCAGTTCTTC
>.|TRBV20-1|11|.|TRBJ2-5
CSAQYQETQYF
TGCAGTGCTCAATACCAAGAGACCCAGTACTTC
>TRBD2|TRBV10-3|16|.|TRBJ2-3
CAISEARGGFGDTQYF
TGTGCCATCAGTGAGGCGCGGGGGGGATTTGGAGATACGCAGTATTTT
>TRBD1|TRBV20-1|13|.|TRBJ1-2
CSARYPDRVGYTF
TGCAGTGCTAGGTATCCCGACAGGGTGGGCTACACCTTC